Following are 23 T cell receptor beta chains from one sample sequenced in a study of T cell responses to AZD1222 COVID-19 vaccine. Data came from immunoSEQ multiplex PCR; TCRdb stores just in-frame clones and leaves some out. The sample yields around 130,000 clones, 90% to 95% seen once. The sequenced sample was peripheral blood, obtained on day 0 of AZD1222 vaccination. These receptors all stem from an adult in good health.

CDR3 protein: CASSLDVAGTGGAFF. CDR3 nucleotides: TGCGCCAGCAGCTTGGACGTGGCAGGGACAGGGGGAGCTTTCTTT. The chain has TRBV5-1 and TRBJ1-1; 11 bases agree with TRBD1. CDR3 length equals 15 residues. Germline V gene lookup returns CDR1 SGHRS and CDR2 YFSETQ. J was trimmed by 10 bases and V by 0 bases; bases with no gene match: 8.

The V gene is TRBV19, the J gene TRBJ1-5, with D hard to call. Germline V lookup: CDR1 LNHDA, CDR2 SQIVND (reference sequence). This CDR3 region has 14 residues. Trimming cost V 8 bases and J 4 bases, with 15 bases left between them. The CDR3 region is CASWEGSLNQPQHF. CDR3 DNA: TGTGCCAGTTGGGAGGGTTCCCTGAATCAGCCCCAGCATTTT.

The V call is TRBV7-2, the J call TRBJ2-1, with D perhaps matching TRBD2 (7 bases). V was shortened by 5 bases and J by 5 bases, with 10 bases between the two germline ends. Germline V gene data show CDR1 as SGHTA and CDR2 as FQGNSA. This CDR3 comprises 13 residues. The CDR3: CASSGGGHNEQFF. The CDR3 region has the DNA TGTGCCAGCAGCGGGGGGGGCCACAATGAGCAGTTCTTC.

CDR3 nucleotide sequence: TGTGCCAGCAGCCAAGAGTTTCCGGGGATAGACACTGAAGCTTTCTTT. Its translation is CASSQEFPGIDTEAFF. The chain combines TRBV14 with TRBJ1-1; D not resolved. Per the germline V gene, CDR1 is SGHDN and CDR2 is FVKESK. The CDR3 contains 16 residues. V lost 0 bases, J lost 3 bases, and 14 bases lay in between. Full variable domain (missing parts from reference TRBV14 and TRBJ1-1): EAGVTQFPSHSVIEKGQTVTLRCDPISGHDNLYWYRRVMGKEIKFLLHFVKESKQDESGMPNNRFLAERTGGTYSTLKVQPAELEDSGVYFCASSQEFPGIDTEAFFGQGTRLTVV.

J is TRBJ2-2 and V is TRBV12-3 or TRBV12-4, with D unresolved. Trimming cost V 7 bases and J 7 bases, with 7 bases left between them. This CDR3 has 11 residues. The CDR3 loop reads CASNQYGELFF. The CDR3 DNA reads as TGTGCCAGCAACCAGTACGGGGAGCTGTTTTTT.

The V call is TRBV5-1, the J call TRBJ1-6; D gene ambiguous. Germline assignment: CDR1 SGHRS and CDR2 YFSETQ. V gave up 5 bases and J gave up 8 bases, with 11 bases separating them. There are 13 residues in the CDR3. CDR3 sequence (DNA): TGCGCCAGCAGGATCCAGACGGATTCACCCCTCCACTTT. Protein: CASRIQTDSPLHF.

This sequence joins TRBV30 and TRBJ1-5; no clear D. The V end lost 3 bases, the J end lost 0 bases, and 6 bases lay between the germline ends. The CDR3 spans 13 residues. The germline V gene has CDR1 GTSNPN and CDR2 SVGIG (reference sequence). CDR3 residues: CAWSRYSNQPQHF. DNA for the CDR3: TGTGCCTGGAGCCGTTATAGCAATCAGCCCCAGCATTTT.

The V gene is TRBV19, the J gene TRBJ2-3; 9 nucleotides line up with TRBD1. This CDR3 is 17 amino acids long. V shed 4 bases, J shed 3 bases, and the junction held 11 bases outside the gene matches. Germline V CDR1 and CDR2: LNHDA, SQIVND (reference sequence). This CDR3 is CASSTQPQGAGTDTQYF. Written as DNA, the CDR3 is TGTGCCAGTAGTACCCAACCACAGGGGGCAGGAACAGATACGCAGTATTTT.

DNA for the CDR3: TGTGCCAGCAGCCAAGATAAAGGTGACGGTACCGTTTCCTACAATGAGCAGTTCTTC. Encoded protein: CASSQDKGDGTVSYNEQFF. V gene TRBV4-2 combines with J gene TRBJ2-1; D is unresolved. From germline, CDR1 is LGHNA and CDR2 YNFKEQ. The V and J ends lost 0 bases and 1 base respectively, with 19 bases between them. The length of the CDR3 is 19 residues.

This clone was seen a handful of times. J is TRBJ2-3 and V is TRBV19, with D perhaps matching TRBD2 (6 bases). V lost 6 bases, J lost 2 bases, and 15 bases lay in between. The CDR3 consists of 15 residues. Germline values: CDR1 LNHDA, CDR2 SQIVND (reference sequence). CDR3 in amino acids: CASSPWRDLTDTQYF. The CDR3, as DNA: TGTGCCAGTAGCCCGTGGAGGGACCTCACAGATACGCAGTATTTT.

V usage is TRBV19 and J usage is TRBJ1-5, with D tentatively TRBD1 (5 bases). This CDR3 has 24 residues. V was cut by 1 base and J by 0 bases, with 34 bases left in between. The V gene's germline CDR1 is LNHDA and CDR2 SQIVND (reference sequence). The DNA of the CDR3 is TGTGCCAGTAGTATAGGCGGGGCAGTAGGGTTACATGTCCCCGTAATTTATAGCAATCAGCCCCAGCATTTT. Translated, it gives CASSIGGAVGLHVPVIYSNQPQHF.

V and J are TRBV4-2 and TRBJ2-1; the D gene could be TRBD1 or TRBD2 (5 bases each). Germline V gene sequence: CDR1 LGHNA, CDR2 YNFKEQ. The V and J ends lost 3 bases and 7 bases respectively, with 16 bases between them. CDR3 length: 15 residues. For the CDR3, the DNA is TGTGCCAGCAGCCATTCAGTCGAGAGGGGAAATGAGCAGTTCTTC. Its protein is CASSHSVERGNEQFF.

The chain carries TRBV27 and TRBJ1-2, with D possibly being TRBD1 (6 bases). This CDR3 comprises 15 residues. V lost 5 bases, J lost 5 bases, and 18 bases lay in between. Per germline, CDR1 MNHEY and CDR2 SMNVEV (reference sequence). The CDR3 region has the DNA TGTGCCAGCAGTCCGGACAGCTCCGCGGGGTATGGCTACACCTTC. This sequence encodes CASSPDSSAGYGYTF.

The chain links TRBV19 to TRBJ2-2, with a tentative D call TRBD1 (6 bases). Trimming took off 1 base at V and 6 bases at J, with 9 bases between the two ends. This CDR3 contains 14 residues. CDR1 is LNHDA and CDR2 is SQIVND in the germline V gene (reference sequence). CDR3 loop: CASSIVQGPGELFF. The CDR3 DNA is TGTGCCAGTAGTATAGTACAGGGCCCCGGGGAGCTGTTTTTT.

The genes are TRBV9 and TRBJ1-6; D possibly corresponds to TRBD1 (5 bases). This CDR3 has 16 amino acids. V lost 0 bases and J lost 7, with 14 bases in between. Germline V gives CDR1 SGDLS, CDR2 YYNGEE. The DNA for the CDR3 is TGTGCCAGCAGCGTAGAAGGGAGGCGGGGGAATTCACCCCTCCACTTT. Encoded protein: CASSVEGRRGNSPLHF.

This chain joins TRBV2 and TRBJ1-1; 8 nucleotides align to TRBD1. With V trimmed by 5 bases and J by 1 base, 21 bases remained unmatched. Germline CDR1 reads SNHLY; CDR2 reads FYNNEI. This CDR3 comprises 20 residues. The CDR3 coding sequence is TGTGCCAGCAGTAGTCTGCTCCGGGACAGGATATTAACAAAGAACACTGAAGCTTTCTTT. It specifies CASSSLLRDRILTKNTEAFF.

This chain connects TRBV2 to TRBJ1-1; D gene uncertain. The length of the CDR3 is 14 residues. The V end lost 8 bases, the J end lost 5 bases, and 18 bases lay between the germline ends. Germline V gives CDR1 SNHLY, CDR2 FYNNEI. CDR3 sequence reads: CASPLRADETEAFF. Written as DNA, the CDR3 is TGTGCCAGCCCCTTGAGGGCAGATGAAACTGAAGCTTTCTTT.

The chain joins TRBV29-1 to TRBJ2-5; D gene unclear. V gave up 6 bases and J gave up 4 bases, with 15 bases separating them. Germline V gene data show CDR1 as SQVTM and CDR2 as ANQGSEA. This CDR3 is 13 amino acids long. The CDR3 coding sequence is TGCAGCGTGAGGCCCGGTGGGCGAGAGACCCAGTACTTC. Translation gives CSVRPGGRETQYF.

The rearrangement links TRBV24-1 to TRBJ2-1; D possibly corresponds to TRBD2 (5 bases). The CDR3 loop spans 16 amino acids. CDR1 and CDR2 from the germline V gene are KGHDR and SFDVKD. V lost 0 bases, J lost 0 bases, and 8 bases lay in between. CDR3 nucleotides: TGTGCCACCAGTGATTTGACGGGAAGCTCCTACAATGAGCAGTTCTTC. Translation: CATSDLTGSSYNEQFF.

The rearrangement joins TRBV6-5 to TRBJ2-5; no reliable D call. CDR1 and CDR2 from the germline V gene are MNHEY and SVGAGI. Trimming took off 5 bases at V and 4 bases at J, with 14 bases between the two ends. The CDR3 contains 14 residues. This CDR3 is CASSPDTQRETQYF. CDR3 bases: TGTGCCAGCAGTCCGGATACGCAAAGAGAGACCCAGTACTTC.

This chain uses TRBV2 with TRBJ2-7; 8 nucleotides line up with TRBD1. The V gene end was trimmed by 5 bases and the J gene end by 6 bases; junction bases not matched to a gene: 6. The germline gives CDR1 SNHLY, CDR2 FYNNEI. The CDR3 contains 13 residues. CDR3 sequence (DNA): TGTGCCAGCAGTACTGGACAGGGACTCGAGCAGTACTTC. Its protein is CASSTGQGLEQYF.

The V call is TRBV5-1, the J call TRBJ2-7; 14 positions agree with TRBD2. This CDR3 region has 15 residues. The ends lost 4 bases at V and 2 bases at J; junction bases unmatched: 2. Germline V CDR1 and CDR2: SGHRS, YFSETQ. CDR3 coding DNA: TGCGCCAGCAGCACGGGACTAGCGGGAGCCTACGAGCAGTACTTC. This sequence encodes CASSTGLAGAYEQYF.

The chain combines TRBV28 with TRBJ2-1; 14 bases are shared with TRBD2. Germline CDR1 is MDHEN and CDR2 is SYDVKM. V shed 4 bases and J 1 base; nucleotides not matched to a gene: 12. This CDR3 comprises 20 residues. The DNA for the CDR3 is TGTGCCAGCAGTTCAAATCCGGGACTAGCGGGAGTGGGTTCCTACAATGAGCAGTTCTTC. Its translation: CASSSNPGLAGVGSYNEQFF.